The present T cell receptor (beta chain) was sequenced within a study of cytomegalovirus exposure and HLA in healthy donors. Whole-study context: A later analysis reported the same platform for the 90 to 150 validation repertoires and the 666 first-cohort repertoires.

The CDR3 runs 15 residues. Per the germline V gene, CDR1 is SGHRS and CDR2 is YFSETQ. With 4 bases removed from V and 1 base from J, the gap between germline ends came to 11 bases. This table comes from immunoSEQ multiplex PCR, and its TCRdb copy is limited to in-frame clones, with some not included. The sample contains about 160,000 clones, around four fifths of which appear only once. Sequencing was performed on PBMCs. The clonotype was recovered from a man aged 25-45 years in good health and CMV-seropositive. The chain uses TRBV5-1 and TRBJ2-2; possible D gene TRBD1, 5 bases. The CDR3 loop is CASSAVQGNTGELFF. DNA for the CDR3: TGCGCCAGCAGCGCCGTTCAGGGGAACACCGGGGAGCTGTTTTTT.